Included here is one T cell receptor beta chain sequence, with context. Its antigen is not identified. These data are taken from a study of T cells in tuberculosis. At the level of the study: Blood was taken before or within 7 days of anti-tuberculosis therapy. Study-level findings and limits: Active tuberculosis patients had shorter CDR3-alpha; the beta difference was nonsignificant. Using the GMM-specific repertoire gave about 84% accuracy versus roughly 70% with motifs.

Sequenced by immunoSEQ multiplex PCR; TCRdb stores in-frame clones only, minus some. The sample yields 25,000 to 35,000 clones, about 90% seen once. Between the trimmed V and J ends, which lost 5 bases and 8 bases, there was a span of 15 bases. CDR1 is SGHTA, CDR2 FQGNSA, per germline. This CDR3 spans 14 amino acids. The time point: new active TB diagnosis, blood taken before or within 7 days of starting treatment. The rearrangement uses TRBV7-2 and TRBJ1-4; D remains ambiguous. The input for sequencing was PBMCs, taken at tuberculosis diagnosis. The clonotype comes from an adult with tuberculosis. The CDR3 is CASSPGSRREKLFF. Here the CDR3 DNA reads TGTGCCAGCAGCCCGGGGTCCCGCCGGGAAAAACTGTTTTTT.